This entry describes one T cell receptor beta chain. Its target is not known. The V gene's germline CDR1 is LGHDT and CDR2 YNNKEL (reference sequence). J was trimmed by 4 bases and V by 1 base; bases with no gene match: 3. The length of the CDR3 is 14 residues. The library put unique molecular identifiers onto individual cDNA molecules. TCRdb re-analysed the RACE reads in MiXCR, keeping a single row per CDR3 protein. The sample holds about 82,000 distinct CDR3 sequences, 10% to 15% seen once. This sample is drawn from a study of human T cells and chemical hapten exposure. Study in general: Diphenylcyclopropenone was applied weekly to patients' scalps across the roughly 24-week study. TCR yields differed between samples (mainly from small differences in pooled library volume).

Study-level results: TCRs above 1 in 1000 frequency did not change with DPC sensitization.

Specified time point: patch test 3, about 24 weeks after DPC sensitization. The treatment: therapeutic diphenylcyclopropenone sensitization with weekly scalp DPC. The TCR comes from a woman in her forties or fifties with alopecia areata. Some clones in this sample may be carry-over from other donors' samples. The gene calls are TRBV3-1 and TRBJ2-7; 8 bases are shared with TRBD1. This specimen consisted of whole blood, obtained in connection with sensitization to the hapten diphenylcyclopropenone (DPC). The CDR3 loop reads CASSQAGGGYEQYF. Here the CDR3 DNA reads TGTGCCAGCAGCCAAGCAGGGGGCGGATACGAGCAGTACTTC.